This TCR beta chain was captured in a study of T cells in Graves' hyperthyroidism and ophthalmopathy. For the study at large: Prior to any treatment, at the point of initial diagnosis, peripheral blood was collected.

Deletions cut 5 bases from V and 13 bases from J, with 15 bases between. The CDR3 consists of 13 residues. The V gene's germline CDR1 is MNHNS and CDR2 SASEGT. There were TCR beta CDR3 regions amplified from RNA transcripts. First-round RT-PCR with HTBI primers amplified the TCR CDR3 region. TCRdb redid the calling of the multiplex PCR reads with MiXCR, one entry per CDR3 protein. This table has around 200,000 distinct CDR3 sequences, 15% to 20% appearing once. This clonotype came up many times. V gene TRBV6-1 combines with J gene TRBJ1-6, with D unclear. The sample comprised blood. This receptor was taken from a woman aged 50 to 60 with Graves' hyperthyroidism. The CDR3 reads CASSPGSLHPLHF. CDR3 in DNA: TGTGCCAGCAGTCCCGGCTCCCTTCATCCCCTCCACTTT.